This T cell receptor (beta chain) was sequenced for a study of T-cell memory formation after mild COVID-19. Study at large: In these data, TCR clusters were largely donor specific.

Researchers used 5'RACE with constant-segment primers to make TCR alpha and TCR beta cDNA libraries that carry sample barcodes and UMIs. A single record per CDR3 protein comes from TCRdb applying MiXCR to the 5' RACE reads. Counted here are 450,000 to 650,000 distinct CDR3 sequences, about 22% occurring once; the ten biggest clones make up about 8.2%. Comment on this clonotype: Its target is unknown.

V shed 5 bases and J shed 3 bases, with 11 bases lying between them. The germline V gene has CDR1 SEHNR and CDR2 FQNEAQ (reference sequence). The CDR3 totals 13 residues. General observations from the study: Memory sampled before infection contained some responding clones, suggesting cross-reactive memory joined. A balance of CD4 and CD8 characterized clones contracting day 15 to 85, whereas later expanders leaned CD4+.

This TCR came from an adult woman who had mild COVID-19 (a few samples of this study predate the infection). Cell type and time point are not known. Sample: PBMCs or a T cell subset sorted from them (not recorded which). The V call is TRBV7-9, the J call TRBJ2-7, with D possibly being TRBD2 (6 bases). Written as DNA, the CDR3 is TGTGCCAGCAGCCCCCGGGAGTTCTACGAGCAGTACTTC. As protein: CASSPREFYEQYF.